The T cell receptor beta chain described here comes from a study of memory B cells and T cells in multiple sclerosis (dated by TCRdb to 2017 to 2018). Describing the broader study: The study compared TCR beta repertoires of autoproliferating peripheral T cells with brain lesion-infiltrating T cells in multiple sclerosis patients. A couple of multiple sclerosis patients, for whom either brain lesions at autopsy or brain-infiltrating cells from biopsy were available, were included in TCR sequencing.

The immunoSEQ Platform was used to amplify TCRbeta CDR3 regions from extracted genomic DNA. Multiplex PCR, high-throughput sequencing and a vendor bioinformatics pipeline were combined in the immunoSEQ assay. Per the original workflow: Non-productive sequences and CDR3s shorter than 4 amino acids were removed, and clonotype frequencies were recalculated per sample. In immunoSEQ Analyzer 2.0, a clonotype counted as shared when the CDR3 amino acid, V gene and J gene sequences were identical. To normalize repertoire overlap, the number of shared clonotypes was divided by the product of the two clone-set sizes and multiplied by 1000 to give arbitrary units. This immuneACCESS table, as held by TCRdb, lists in-frame sequences with V and J called but not all clones. Of the missing ones, under half trace to an unresolved V gene in checked studies; the others have no known cause. The V and J calls and clone size come from that table; D and trimming were worked out from the DNA. The sample table shows 35,000 to 55,000 clones, and more than 65% are seen once. Clones ranked in the top ten supply around 1.1% of the sample.

After CFSE-labeled PBMCs were cultured without any stimulus, the autoproliferating (CFSEdim) and non-proliferating (CFSEhi) T cell fractions were each sequenced on their own. In total, some 47 million CFSE-labeled PBMCs were cultured without stimulus for 7 days, after which replicate wells were pooled. PBMCs were labeled with 0.4 to 0.65 uM CFSE and were cultured without exogenous stimuli in serum-free AIM-V medium. PBMCs were isolated by Ficoll density gradient centrifugation and were cryopreserved before use. Using a FACSAria III, live 7-AAD-negative cells were sorted, then washed with PBS and stored frozen at -80 degrees C as dry pellets. The CDR3 runs 13 amino acids, cysteine and phenylalanine included. Only CDR3 DNA is held: 39 bases, read in frame from base 1. The germline V gene specifies SGHAT as CDR1 and FQNNGV as CDR2. The junction carries 7 bases between V and J, which are trimmed by 5 bases and 0 bases respectively.

Study-level results and caveats: Clone-set sizes varied between compartments, which affected the numbers of shared clonotypes and made normalization necessary.

Note on this clone: Its cognate antigen has yet to be identified. The input lacks base qualities; no much larger clone sits a single base away.

The origin of this receptor is a human donor with multiple sclerosis. The chain couples TRBV11-2 to TRBJ2-5; the D gene cannot be named for sure. Sequenced: PBMCs from blood kept in culture. The CDR3 has the sequence CASSLGNQETQYF. At the DNA level, the sequence is TGTGCCAGCAGCCTGGGGAACCAAGAGACCCAGTACTTC.